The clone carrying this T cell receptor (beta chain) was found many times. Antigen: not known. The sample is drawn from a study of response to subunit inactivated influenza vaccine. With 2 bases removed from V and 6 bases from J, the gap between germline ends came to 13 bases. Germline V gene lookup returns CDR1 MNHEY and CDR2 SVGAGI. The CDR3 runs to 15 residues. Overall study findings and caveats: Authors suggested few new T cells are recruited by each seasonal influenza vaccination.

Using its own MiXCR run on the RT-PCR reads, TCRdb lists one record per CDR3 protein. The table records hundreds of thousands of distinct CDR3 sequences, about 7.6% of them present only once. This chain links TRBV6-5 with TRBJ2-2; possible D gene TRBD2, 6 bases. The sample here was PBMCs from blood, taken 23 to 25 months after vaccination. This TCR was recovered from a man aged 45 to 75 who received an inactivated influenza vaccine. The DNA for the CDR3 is TGTGCCAGCAGTTACGGGGACTCGTGGTCCGGGGAGCTGTTTTTT. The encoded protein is CASSYGDSWSGELFF.